Each of the 20 T cell receptor beta chains below was sequenced from the same sample in a study of blood T cell repertoires in COVID-19. Libraries were prepared by immunoSEQ multiplex PCR; TCRdb keeps only in-frame clonotypes and omits some of them. This sample has 65,000 to 70,000 clones; approximately 80% occur once, and the top ten carry 15% to 20%. The sample comprised peripheral blood. Receptor source: a man at least 80 years old with active COVID-19.

This clone occurred a few times. This chain uses TRBV5-1 with TRBJ2-3, with D perhaps matching TRBD2 (5 bases). Germline CDR1 and CDR2: SGHRS and YFSETQ. V was cut by 0 bases and J by 3 bases, with 11 bases left in between. This CDR3 contains 15 residues. The CDR3 bases are TGCGCCAGCAGCTTGGCCGGGAAGAGTACAGATACGCAGTATTTT. Protein product: CASSLAGKSTDTQYF.

The V gene is TRBV5-4, the J gene TRBJ2-2; TRBD1 is a possible D gene (6 bases). Germline V gene data show CDR1 as SGHNT and CDR2 as YYREEE (reference sequence). This CDR3 is built from 18 residues. V lost 0 bases, J lost 1 base, and 16 bases lay in between. CDR3 sequence: CASSLGGTTPKNTGELFF. The CDR3 DNA is TGTGCCAGCAGCTTGGGTGGGACAACCCCAAAGAACACCGGGGAGCTGTTTTTT.

The chain joins TRBV29-1 to TRBJ2-7; unclear D gene. V was trimmed by 5 bases and J by 2 bases, leaving 7 bases between them. The CDR3 extends over 11 amino acids. CDR1 SQVTM and CDR2 ANQGSEA come from the germline V gene. The CDR3 is CSVRRAYEQYF. CDR3 in DNA: TGCAGCGTTAGACGGGCCTACGAGCAGTACTTC.

The chain recombines TRBV4-1 with TRBJ1-1; tentative D call: TRBD1 (5 bases). Trimming took off 3 bases at V and 7 bases at J, with 21 bases between the two ends. CDR1 MGHRA and CDR2 YSYEKL come from the germline V gene. This CDR3 contains 16 residues. The DNA for the CDR3 is TGCGCCAGCAGCCAGGCCACCTTCAGGAAAAGGGGTGAAGCTTTCTTT. This gives the protein CASSQATFRKRGEAFF.

This CDR3 reads CASGPDTNTEAFF. As DNA, the CDR3 is TGTGCTAGTGGACCTGACACGAACACTGAAGCTTTCTTT. The gene calls are TRBV12-5 and TRBJ1-1; unclear D gene. Germline V lookup: CDR1 LGHNT, CDR2 FRNRAP. V lost 6 bases, J lost 1 base, and 9 bases lay in between. The CDR3 runs 13 residues.

This rearrangement joins TRBV24-1 to TRBJ2-5; D possibly corresponds to TRBD1 (6 bases). CDR3 size: 17 residues. Germline V CDR1 and CDR2: KGHDR, SFDVKD. V dropped 4 bases and J dropped 5 bases, with 22 bases sitting between them. The CDR3 here is CATSDTQGRVALETQYF. Here the CDR3 DNA reads TGTGCCACCAGTGACACCCAGGGGCGCGTCGCCCTGGAGACCCAGTACTTC.

This clone came up a few times. The chain couples TRBV5-6 to TRBJ2-3, with 11 bases lining up with TRBD1. The CDR3 runs 14 residues. CDR1 is SGHDT and CDR2 is YYEEEE in the germline V gene. V gave up 4 bases and J gave up 4 bases; unmatched junction bases: 2. The CDR3 loop is CASSGQGAPDTQYF. CDR3 sequence (DNA): TGTGCCAGCAGCGGACAGGGGGCGCCAGATACGCAGTATTTT.

This rearrangement joins TRBV5-1 to TRBJ2-6, with a weak D call TRBD1 (5 bases). Per the germline V gene, CDR1 is SGHRS and CDR2 is YFSETQ. Trimming cost V 4 bases and J 0 bases, with 14 bases left between them. The CDR3 sequence is 17 residues long. Here the CDR3 reads CASSLTGVFSGANVLTF. For the CDR3, the DNA is TGCGCCAGCAGCCTTACAGGAGTGTTCTCTGGGGCCAACGTCCTGACTTTC.

The chain carries TRBV6-5 and TRBJ2-5, with D tentatively TRBD1 (6 bases). Deletions cut 6 bases from V and 2 bases from J, with 7 bases between. The length of the CDR3 is 12 residues. Germline V lookup: CDR1 MNHEY, CDR2 SVGAGI. The CDR3 spells CASRGQQETQYF. CDR3 sequence (DNA): TGTGCCAGCAGAGGACAGCAAGAGACCCAGTACTTC.

The V gene is TRBV28, the J gene TRBJ2-7, with TRBD2 matching 8 bases. Per germline, CDR1 MDHEN and CDR2 SYDVKM. V shed 6 bases and J 7 bases; nucleotides not matched to a gene: 14. The CDR3 has 15 residues. CDR3 loop: CASRLSGTQLGEQYF. The CDR3 DNA sequence: TGTGCCAGCAGACTTAGCGGGACCCAGCTGGGGGAGCAGTACTTC.

This clone was seen more than once but under ten times. The CDR3: CASSLDLFGNEQFF. CDR3 in DNA: TGCGCCAGCAGCTTGGATCTATTCGGCAATGAGCAGTTCTTC. This chain links TRBV5-1 with TRBJ2-1; D ambiguous. Germline V CDR1 and CDR2: SGHRS, YFSETQ. The CDR3 is made up of 14 amino acids. The ends were cut back, 0 bases at V and 6 bases at J, with 10 bases in the middle.

The chain carries TRBV3-1 (or the pseudogene TRBV3-2) and TRBJ2-1, with 11 bases lining up with TRBD2. Germline V gene data show CDR1 as LGHDT and CDR2 as YNNKEL (reference sequence). The CDR3 totals 14 residues. The V gene end was trimmed by 4 bases and the J gene end by 7 bases; junction bases not matched to a gene: 3. The CDR3 DNA reads as TGTGCCAGCAGCCTAGCGGGAGGGAAGAATGAGCAGTTCTTC. Translated, it gives CASSLAGGKNEQFF.

This chain joins TRBV10-2 and TRBJ1-5; a possible D gene is TRBD1 (5 bases). Germline-derived CDR1 and CDR2 are WSHSY and SAAADI. V was cut by 4 bases and J by 0 bases, with 7 bases left in between. The CDR3 has 14 amino acids. CDR3 in amino acids: CASSAQVSNQPQHF. The CDR3 DNA reads TGCGCCAGCAGTGCACAGGTTAGCAATCAGCCCCAGCATTTT.

This chain links TRBV6-2 or TRBV6-3 with TRBJ2-2; TRBD1 aligns across 9 bases. Trimming took 6 bases from V and 1 from J; bases not matched to a gene: 3. Per the germline V gene, CDR1 is MNHEY and CDR2 is SVGEGT. This CDR3 comprises 15 residues. CDR3 amino acids: CASSRDRVNTGELFF. In DNA, the CDR3 is TGTGCCAGCAGCCGGGACAGGGTGAACACCGGGGAGCTGTTTTTT.

This clone showed up just once. This chain links TRBV27 with TRBJ1-1, with D maybe TRBD1 (5 bases). Trimming pared 6 bases from V and 2 bases from J, leaving 7 bases between. This CDR3 has 12 amino acids. The germline gives CDR1 MNHEY, CDR2 SMNVEV (reference sequence). The CDR3 spells CASRRGNTEAFF. CDR3 DNA sequence: TGTGCCAGCAGAAGGGGAAACACTGAAGCTTTCTTT.

This chain links TRBV6-2 or TRBV6-3 with TRBJ2-7, with 12 nucleotides matching TRBD2. Trimming cost V 5 bases and J 4 bases; bases outside gene matches: 3. CDR3 length: 14 residues. The germline V gene has CDR1 MNHEY and CDR2 SVGEGT. CDR3 sequence reads: CASSTTSGSYEQYF. CDR3 DNA: TGTGCCAGCAGTACGACTAGCGGGAGTTACGAGCAGTACTTC.

The rearrangement links TRBV7-2 to TRBJ2-1; the D gene is possibly TRBD1 (6 bases). V lost 3 bases, J lost 8 bases, and 14 bases lay in between. Germline CDR1 is SGHTA and CDR2 is FQGNSA. CDR3 length equals 14 residues. CDR3 amino acids: CASSLSRGFDEQFF. CDR3 coding DNA: TGTGCCAGCAGCTTGAGCAGGGGCTTTGATGAGCAGTTCTTC.

The chain joins TRBV29-1 to TRBJ1-3; D remains unclear. Germline V gene data show CDR1 as SQVTM and CDR2 as ANQGSEA. The germline V and J ends were trimmed by 4 bases and 1 base, with 8 bases remaining between them. The length of the CDR3 is 13 residues. The CDR3 loop is CSVGGLSGNTIYF. DNA for the CDR3: TGCAGCGTTGGAGGACTGTCTGGAAACACCATATATTTT.

The chain employs TRBV29-1 and TRBJ2-5; TRBD1 agrees at 8 bases. CDR1 is SQVTM and CDR2 is ANQGSEA in the germline V gene. J lost 2 bases, V lost 7 bases, and 3 bases had no gene match. The CDR3 loop spans 12 amino acids. CDR3 in DNA: TGCAGCGCTAACAGGGGGCAAGAGACCCAGTACTTC. The encoded protein is CSANRGQETQYF.

The rearrangement uses TRBV6-5 and TRBJ1-5, with a weak D call TRBD1 (6 bases). Deletions cut 7 bases from V and 1 base from J, with 14 bases between. This CDR3 comprises 15 residues. CDR1 is MNHEY, CDR2 SVGAGI, per germline. Here the CDR3 DNA reads TGTGCCAGCAAAAAGGGGGGAGGGAGCAATCAGCCCCAGCATTTT. Its translation: CASKKGGGSNQPQHF.